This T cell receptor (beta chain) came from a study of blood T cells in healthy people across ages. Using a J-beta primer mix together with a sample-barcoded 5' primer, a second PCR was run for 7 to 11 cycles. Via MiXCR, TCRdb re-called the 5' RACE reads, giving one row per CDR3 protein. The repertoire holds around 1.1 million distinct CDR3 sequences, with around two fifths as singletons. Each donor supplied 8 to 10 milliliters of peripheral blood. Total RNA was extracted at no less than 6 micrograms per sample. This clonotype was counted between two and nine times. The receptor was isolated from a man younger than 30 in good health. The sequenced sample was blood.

The CDR3 here is CASSQDSAGPYEQYF. DNA for the CDR3: TGCGCCAGCAGCCAAGATAGCGCAGGGCCCTACGAGCAGTACTTC. The gene calls are TRBV4-3 and TRBJ2-7, with D possibly called TRBD1 or TRBD2 (5 bases each). V was trimmed by 0 bases and J by 2 bases, leaving 11 bases between them. CDR1 LGHNA and CDR2 YSLEER come from the germline V gene. The CDR3 totals 15 residues.